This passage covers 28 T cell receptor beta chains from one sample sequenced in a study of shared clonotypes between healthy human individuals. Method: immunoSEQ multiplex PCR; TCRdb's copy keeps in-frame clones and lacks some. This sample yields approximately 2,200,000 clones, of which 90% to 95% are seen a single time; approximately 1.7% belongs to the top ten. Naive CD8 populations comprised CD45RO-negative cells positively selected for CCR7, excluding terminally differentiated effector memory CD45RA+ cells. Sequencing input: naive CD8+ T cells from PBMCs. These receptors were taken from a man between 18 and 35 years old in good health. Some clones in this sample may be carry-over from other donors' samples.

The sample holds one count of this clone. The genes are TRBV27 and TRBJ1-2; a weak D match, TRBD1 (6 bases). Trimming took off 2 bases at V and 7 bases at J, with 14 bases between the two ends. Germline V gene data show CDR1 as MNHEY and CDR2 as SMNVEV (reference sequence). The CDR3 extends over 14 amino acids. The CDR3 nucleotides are TGTGCCAGCAGTTTAACTCAGGGGTTGAGTGGCTACACCTTC. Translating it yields CASSLTQGLSGYTF.

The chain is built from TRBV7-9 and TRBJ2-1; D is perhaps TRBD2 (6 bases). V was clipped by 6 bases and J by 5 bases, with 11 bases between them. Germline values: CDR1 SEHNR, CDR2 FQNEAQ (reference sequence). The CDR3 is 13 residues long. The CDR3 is CASRTGANNEQFF. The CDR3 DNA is TGTGCCAGCAGAACGGGAGCCAACAATGAGCAGTTCTTC.

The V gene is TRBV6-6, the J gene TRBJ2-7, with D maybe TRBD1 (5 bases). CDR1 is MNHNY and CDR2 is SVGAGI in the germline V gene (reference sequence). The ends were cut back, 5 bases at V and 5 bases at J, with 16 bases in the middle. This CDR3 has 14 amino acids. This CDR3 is CASSQTRVFDEQYF. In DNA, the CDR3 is TGTGCCAGCAGTCAGACCAGGGTTTTCGACGAGCAGTACTTC.

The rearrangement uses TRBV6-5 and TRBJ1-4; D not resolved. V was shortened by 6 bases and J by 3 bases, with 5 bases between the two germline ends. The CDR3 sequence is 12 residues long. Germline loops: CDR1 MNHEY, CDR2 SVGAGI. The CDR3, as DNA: TGTGCCAGCAGCTCTTCTAATGAAAAACTGTTTTTT. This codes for CASSSSNEKLFF.

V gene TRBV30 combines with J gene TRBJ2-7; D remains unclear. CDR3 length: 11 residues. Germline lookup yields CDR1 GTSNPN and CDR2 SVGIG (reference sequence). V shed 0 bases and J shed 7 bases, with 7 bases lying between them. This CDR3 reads CAWSVSWEQYF. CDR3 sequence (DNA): TGTGCCTGGAGTGTATCTTGGGAGCAGTACTTC.

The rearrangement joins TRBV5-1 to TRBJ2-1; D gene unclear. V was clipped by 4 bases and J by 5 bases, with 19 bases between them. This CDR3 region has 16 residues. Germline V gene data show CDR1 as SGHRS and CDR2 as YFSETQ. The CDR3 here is CASSQEHTDINNEQFF. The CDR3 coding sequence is TGCGCCAGCAGCCAAGAACACACCGATATTAACAATGAGCAGTTCTTC.

CDR3 nucleotide sequence: TGTGCCAGTAGTATCTTCTCTAGCGCGGCCCACAATGAGCAGTTCTTC. Translating gives CASSIFSSAAHNEQFF. V gene TRBV19 combines with J gene TRBJ2-1; maybe TRBD2 (6 bases). The CDR3 has 16 residues. V was cut by 3 bases and J by 5 bases, with 17 bases left in between. In germline, CDR1 is LNHDA, CDR2 SQIVND (reference sequence).

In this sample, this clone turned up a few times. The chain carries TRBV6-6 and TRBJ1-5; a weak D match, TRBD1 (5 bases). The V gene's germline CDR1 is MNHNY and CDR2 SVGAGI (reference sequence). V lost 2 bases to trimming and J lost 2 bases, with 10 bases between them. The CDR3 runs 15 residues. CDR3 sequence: CASSYTRVGNQPQHF. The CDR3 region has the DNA TGTGCCAGCAGTTACACCAGGGTTGGCAATCAGCCCCAGCATTTT.

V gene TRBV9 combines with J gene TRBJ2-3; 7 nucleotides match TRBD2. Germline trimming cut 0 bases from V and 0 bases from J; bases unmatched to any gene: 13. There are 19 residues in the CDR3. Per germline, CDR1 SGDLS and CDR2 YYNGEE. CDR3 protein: CASSVGWGGVTSSTDTQYF. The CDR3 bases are TGTGCCAGCAGCGTAGGATGGGGAGGGGTAACGTCTAGCACAGATACGCAGTATTTT.

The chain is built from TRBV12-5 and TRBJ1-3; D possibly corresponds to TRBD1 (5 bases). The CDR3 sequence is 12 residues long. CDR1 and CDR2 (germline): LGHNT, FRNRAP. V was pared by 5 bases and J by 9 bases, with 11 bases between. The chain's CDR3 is CASGLTGGTIYF. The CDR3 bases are TGTGCTAGTGGTCTGACCGGGGGCACCATATATTTT.

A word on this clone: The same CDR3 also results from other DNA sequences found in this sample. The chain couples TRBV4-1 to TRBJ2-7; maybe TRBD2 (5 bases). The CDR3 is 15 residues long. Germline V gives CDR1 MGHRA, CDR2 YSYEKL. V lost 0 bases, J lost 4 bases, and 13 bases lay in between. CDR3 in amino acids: CASSQDPGSPYEQYF. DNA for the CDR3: TGCGCCAGCAGCCAAGACCCTGGGAGCCCTTACGAGCAGTACTTC.

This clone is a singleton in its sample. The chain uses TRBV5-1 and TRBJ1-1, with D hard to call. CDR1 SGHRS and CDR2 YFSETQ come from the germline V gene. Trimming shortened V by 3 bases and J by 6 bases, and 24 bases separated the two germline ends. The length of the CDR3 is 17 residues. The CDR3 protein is CASSSILSDWVNAEAFF. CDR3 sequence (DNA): TGCGCCAGCAGCTCAATCCTATCGGACTGGGTTAACGCTGAAGCTTTCTTT.

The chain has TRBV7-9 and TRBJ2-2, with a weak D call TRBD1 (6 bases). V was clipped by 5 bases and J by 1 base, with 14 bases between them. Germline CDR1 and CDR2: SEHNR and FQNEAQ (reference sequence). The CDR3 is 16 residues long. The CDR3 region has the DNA TGTGCCAGCAGCCCCTTGTGGGGGCAGAACACCGGGGAGCTGTTTTTT. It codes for CASSPLWGQNTGELFF.

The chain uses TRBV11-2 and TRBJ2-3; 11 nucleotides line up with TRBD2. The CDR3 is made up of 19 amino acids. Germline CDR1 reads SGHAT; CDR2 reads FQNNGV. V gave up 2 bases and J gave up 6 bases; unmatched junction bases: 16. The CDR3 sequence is CASSLTFGALAGGSDTQYF. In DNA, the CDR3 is TGTGCCAGCAGCTTAACGTTCGGGGCCCTAGCGGGAGGCTCCGATACGCAGTATTTT.

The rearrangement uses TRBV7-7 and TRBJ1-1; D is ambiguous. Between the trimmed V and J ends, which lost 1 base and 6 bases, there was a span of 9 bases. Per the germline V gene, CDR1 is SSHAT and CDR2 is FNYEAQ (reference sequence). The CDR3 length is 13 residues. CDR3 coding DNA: TGTGCCAGCAGCTTAGGGCCCAAATCTGAAGCTTTCTTT. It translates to CASSLGPKSEAFF.

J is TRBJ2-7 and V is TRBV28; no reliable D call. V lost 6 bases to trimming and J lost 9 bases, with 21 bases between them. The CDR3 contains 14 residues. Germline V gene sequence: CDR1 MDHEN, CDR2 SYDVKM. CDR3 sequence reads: CASRSLEAGRRQYF. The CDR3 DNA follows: TGTGCCAGCAGGAGTCTCGAGGCTGGACGGCGGCAGTACTTC.

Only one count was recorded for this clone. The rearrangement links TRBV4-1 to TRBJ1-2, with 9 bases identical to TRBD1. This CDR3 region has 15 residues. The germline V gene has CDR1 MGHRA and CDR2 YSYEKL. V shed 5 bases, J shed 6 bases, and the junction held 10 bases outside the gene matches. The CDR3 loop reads CASSDVPGQGHGYTF. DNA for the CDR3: TGCGCCAGCAGCGACGTACCGGGACAGGGCCATGGCTACACCTTC.

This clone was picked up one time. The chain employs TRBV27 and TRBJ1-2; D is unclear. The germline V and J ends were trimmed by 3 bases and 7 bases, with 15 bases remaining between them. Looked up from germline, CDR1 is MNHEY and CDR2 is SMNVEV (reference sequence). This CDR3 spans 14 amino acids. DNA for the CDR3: TGTGCCAGCAGTTTTACAGAGTATTCGCCTGGCTACACCTTC. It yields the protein CASSFTEYSPGYTF.

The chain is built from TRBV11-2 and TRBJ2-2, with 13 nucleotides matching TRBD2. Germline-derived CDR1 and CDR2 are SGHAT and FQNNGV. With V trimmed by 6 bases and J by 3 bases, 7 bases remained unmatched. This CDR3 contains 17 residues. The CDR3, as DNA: TGTGCCAGCAGTTACGGACTAGCGGGAGTTTACACCGGGGAGCTGTTTTTT. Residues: CASSYGLAGVYTGELFF.

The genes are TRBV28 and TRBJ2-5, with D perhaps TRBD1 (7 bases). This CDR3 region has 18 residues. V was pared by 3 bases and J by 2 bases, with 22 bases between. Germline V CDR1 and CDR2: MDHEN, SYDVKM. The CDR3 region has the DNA TGTGCCAGCAGTTTTCCTGGAGGGGGCGGGGTCAGACAAGAGACCCAGTACTTC. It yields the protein CASSFPGGGGVRQETQYF.

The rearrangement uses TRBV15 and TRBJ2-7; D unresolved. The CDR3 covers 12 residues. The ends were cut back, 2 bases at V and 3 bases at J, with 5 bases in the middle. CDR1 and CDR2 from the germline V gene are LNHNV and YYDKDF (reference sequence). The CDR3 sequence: CATSRKNYEQYF. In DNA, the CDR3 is TGTGCCACCAGCAGAAAGAACTACGAGCAGTACTTC.

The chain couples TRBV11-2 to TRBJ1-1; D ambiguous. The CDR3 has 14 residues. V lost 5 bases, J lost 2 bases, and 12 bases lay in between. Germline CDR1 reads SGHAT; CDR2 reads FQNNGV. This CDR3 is CASSTRRGNTEAFF. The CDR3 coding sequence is TGTGCCAGCAGCACCCGACGCGGTAACACTGAAGCTTTCTTT. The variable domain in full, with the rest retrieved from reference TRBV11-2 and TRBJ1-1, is EAGVAQSPRYKIIEKRQSVAFWCNPISGHATLYWYQQILGQGPKLLIQFQNNGVVDDSQLPKDRFSAERLKGVDSTLKIQPAKLEDSAVYLCASSTRRGNTEAFFGQGTRLTVV.

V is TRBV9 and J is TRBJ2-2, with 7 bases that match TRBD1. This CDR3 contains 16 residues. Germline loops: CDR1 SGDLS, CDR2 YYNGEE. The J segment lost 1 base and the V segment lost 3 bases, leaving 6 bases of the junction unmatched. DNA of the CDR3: TGTGCCAGCAGCGCCCAAGGGGGCTGGAACACCGGGGAGCTGTTTTTT. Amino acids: CASSAQGGWNTGELFF.

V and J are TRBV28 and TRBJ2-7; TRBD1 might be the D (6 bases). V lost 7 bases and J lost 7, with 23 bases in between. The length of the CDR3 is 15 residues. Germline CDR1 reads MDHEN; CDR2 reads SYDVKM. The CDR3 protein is CASNLQGLFEMEQYF. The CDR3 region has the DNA TGTGCCAGCAACCTACAGGGTCTATTTGAAATGGAGCAGTACTTC. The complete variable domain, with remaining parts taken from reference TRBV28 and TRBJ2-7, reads DVKVTQSSRYLVKRTGEKVFLECVQDMDHENMFWYRQDPGLGLRLIYFSYDVKMKEKGDIPEGYSVSREKKERFSLILESASTNQTSMYLCASNLQGLFEMEQYFGPGTRLTVT.

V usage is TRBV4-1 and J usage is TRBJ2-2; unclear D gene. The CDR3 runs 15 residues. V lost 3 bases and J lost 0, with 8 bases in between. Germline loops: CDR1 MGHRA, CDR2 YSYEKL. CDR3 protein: CASSHYTSNTGELFF. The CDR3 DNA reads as TGCGCCAGCAGCCATTACACTTCGAACACCGGGGAGCTGTTTTTT.

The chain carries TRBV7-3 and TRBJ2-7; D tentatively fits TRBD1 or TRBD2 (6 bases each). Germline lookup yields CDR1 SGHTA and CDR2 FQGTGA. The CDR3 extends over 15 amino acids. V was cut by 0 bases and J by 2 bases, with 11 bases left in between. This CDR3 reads CASSLTGGRTYEQYF. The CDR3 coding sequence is TGTGCCAGCAGCTTAACGGGGGGCAGAACCTACGAGCAGTACTTC.

CDR3 coding DNA: TGCAGCGTGCCGGGACGGAGCTATGGCTACACCTTC. Its translation is CSVPGRSYGYTF. This chain links TRBV29-1 with TRBJ1-2; maybe TRBD1 (5 bases). Trimming shortened V by 6 bases and J by 4 bases, and 12 bases separated the two germline ends. Germline V gene data show CDR1 as SQVTM and CDR2 as ANQGSEA. The CDR3 spans 12 residues.

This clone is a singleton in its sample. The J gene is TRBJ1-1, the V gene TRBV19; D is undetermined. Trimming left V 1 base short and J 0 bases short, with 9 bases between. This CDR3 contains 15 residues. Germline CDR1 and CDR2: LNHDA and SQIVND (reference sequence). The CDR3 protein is CASSIVLGMNTEAFF. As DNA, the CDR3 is TGTGCCAGTAGTATAGTGCTGGGAATGAACACTGAAGCTTTCTTT.